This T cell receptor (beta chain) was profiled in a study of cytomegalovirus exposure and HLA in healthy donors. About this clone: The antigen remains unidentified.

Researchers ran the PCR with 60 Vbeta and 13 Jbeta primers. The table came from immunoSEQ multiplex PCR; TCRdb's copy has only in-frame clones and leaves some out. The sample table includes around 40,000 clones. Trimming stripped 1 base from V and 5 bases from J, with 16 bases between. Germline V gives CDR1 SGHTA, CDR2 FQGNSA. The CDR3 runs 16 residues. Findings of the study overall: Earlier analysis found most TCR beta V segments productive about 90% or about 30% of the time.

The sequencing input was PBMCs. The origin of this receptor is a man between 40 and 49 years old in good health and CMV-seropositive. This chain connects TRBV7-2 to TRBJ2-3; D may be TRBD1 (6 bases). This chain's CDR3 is CASSLDAGRGLDTQYF. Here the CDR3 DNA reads TGTGCCAGCAGCTTAGACGCGGGCAGGGGCCTAGATACGCAGTATTTT.